This TCR beta chain stems from a study of T-cell memory formation after mild COVID-19. Study-level information: TCR clustering was largely donor specific. Whole-study results and caveats: Clones shrinking between day 15 and 85 showed a balanced CD4/CD8 split, and those that grew later tilted toward CD4+.

The CDR3 extends over 16 amino acids. The V end was cut by 4 bases, the J end by 5 bases, with 20 bases between. Germline V gene data show CDR1 as SGHTA and CDR2 as FQGNSA. Sample barcodes and UMIs were carried by the TCR alpha and TCR beta cDNA libraries that 5'RACE generated with constant-segment primers. In TCRdb, the 5' RACE reads were re-called with MiXCR into one record per CDR3 protein. The table includes about 340,000 distinct CDR3 sequences, 20% to 25% detected once. This clonotype turned up a few times. No antigen is known for it. The gene calls are TRBV7-2 and TRBJ2-5; D is possibly TRBD2 (6 bases). This TCR derives from an adult woman who had mild COVID-19 (a few samples of this study predate the infection). Cell type and time point are not known. Sequencing input: PBMCs or a T cell subset sorted from them (not recorded which). In DNA form, the CDR3 reads TGTGCCAGCAGCTCCCCCCCCGGGGGAGGAGGCGAGACCCAGTACTTC. Its protein is CASSSPPGGGGETQYF.